These 17 T cell receptor beta chains originate from one sample sequenced in a study of cytomegalovirus exposure and HLA in healthy donors. The PCR ran on 60 Vbeta and 13 Jbeta primers. Repertoires were generated with immunoSEQ multiplex PCR, while TCRdb's copy carries only in-frame clones and drops some. The table lists over 150,000 clones, 65% to 70% of them singletons. Material: PBMCs. These receptors came from a woman under 30 in good health and CMV-seropositive.

This sequence joins TRBV28 and TRBJ1-3; 9 bases are a match to TRBD1. CDR3 size: 14 residues. V lost 5 bases and J lost 14; bases outside the gene matches: 13. In germline, CDR1 is MDHEN, CDR2 SYDVKM. CDR3 amino acids: CASSLGDRVGRVYF. CDR3 coding DNA: TGTGCCAGCAGTCTCGGGGACAGGGTAGGGAGAGTATATTTT. The variable domain in full, with the rest retrieved from reference TRBV28 and TRBJ1-3, is DVKVTQSSRYLVKRTGEKVFLECVQDMDHENMFWYRQDPGLGLRLIYFSYDVKMKEKGDIPEGYSVSREKKERFSLILESASTNQTSMYLCASSLGDRVGRVYFGEGSWLTVV.

The chain couples TRBV19 to TRBJ2-2, with 12 positions matching TRBD2. The germline gives CDR1 LNHDA, CDR2 SQIVND (reference sequence). This CDR3 comprises 14 residues. Trimming took 10 bases from V and 8 from J; bases not matched to a gene: 8. The CDR3 loop is CATGTSGFRGELFF. CDR3 nucleotide sequence: TGTGCCACCGGGACTAGCGGGTTTCGGGGGGAGCTGTTTTTT.

The rearrangement links TRBV29-1 to TRBJ2-1, with D possibly being TRBD1 (6 bases). Looked up from germline, CDR1 is SQVTM and CDR2 is ANQGSEA. The germline V and J ends were trimmed by 4 bases and 0 bases, with 16 bases remaining between them. The CDR3 contains 16 residues. The CDR3 sequence: CSVAGTPGSSYNEQFF. CDR3 coding DNA: TGCAGCGTTGCAGGGACACCCGGATCCTCCTACAATGAGCAGTTCTTC.

V and J are TRBV30 and TRBJ2-7; 8 bases are a match to TRBD2. The V gene end was trimmed by 5 bases and the J gene end by 3 bases; junction bases not matched to a gene: 12. Looked up from germline, CDR1 is GTSNPN and CDR2 is SVGIG (reference sequence). The length of the CDR3 is 15 residues. The CDR3 region has the DNA TGTGCCTGGGGGGGGGCCCGCGGGAGGATCTACGAGCAGTACTTC. Its protein product is CAWGGARGRIYEQYF.

This chain joins TRBV7-2 and TRBJ1-5; D remains unclear. Trimming removed 8 bases from V and 2 bases from J, with 10 bases in between. In germline, CDR1 is SGHTA, CDR2 FQGNSA. This CDR3 is built from 13 residues. The CDR3, as DNA: TGTGCCAGCCAAGAGGGAGGCAATCAGCCCCAGCATTTT. Amino acids: CASQEGGNQPQHF. The full variable domain, in which reference TRBV7-2 and TRBJ1-5 provide the parts outside the CDR3, is GAGVSQSPSNKVTEKGKDVELRCDPISGHTALYWYRQSLGQGLEFLIYFQGNSAPDKSGLPSDRFSAERTGGSVSTLTIQRTQQEDSAVYLCASQEGGNQPQHFGDGTRLSIL.

This chain uses TRBV5-8 with TRBJ1-1; no definite D call. Trimming cost V 0 bases and J 1 base, with 7 bases left between them. The germline V gene encodes CDR1 SGHTS and CDR2 YDEGEE. This CDR3 has 14 amino acids. CDR3 amino acids: CASSLGLENTEAFF. CDR3 nucleotide sequence: TGTGCCAGCAGCTTGGGCCTAGAGAACACTGAAGCTTTCTTT.

The J gene is TRBJ1-5, the V gene TRBV30, with TRBD1 as a possible D gene (6 bases). The CDR3 is made up of 12 amino acids. V lost 2 bases and J 7 bases, leaving 9 bases between the germline ends. Looked up from germline, CDR1 is GTSNPN and CDR2 is SVGIG (reference sequence). The CDR3 region has the DNA TGTGCCTGGAGTAGGGGGAACCAGCCCCAGCATTTT. It encodes CAWSRGNQPQHF.

The rearrangement links TRBV28 to TRBJ2-7, with TRBD1 matching 9 bases. Trimming took 1 base from V and 3 from J; bases not matched to a gene: 1. CDR3 length: 14 amino acids. In germline, CDR1 is MDHEN, CDR2 SYDVKM. The CDR3 DNA is TGTGCCAGCAGTTTATCGGACAGGGGCTACGAGCAGTACTTC. It yields the protein CASSLSDRGYEQYF.

This clone was seen a handful of times. The chain employs TRBV6-5 and TRBJ1-2, with 7 positions matching TRBD1. This CDR3 has 16 amino acids. V dropped 0 bases and J dropped 0; count of bases not matched to a gene: 4. The germline CDR1 and CDR2 sequences are MNHEY and SVGAGI. The DNA of the CDR3 is TGTGCCAGCAGTTACTCGAACAGGGGAGCTAACTATGGCTACACCTTC. It encodes CASSYSNRGANYGYTF.

The rearrangement uses TRBV15 and TRBJ2-7, with 8 nucleotides matching TRBD1. The CDR3 has 16 residues. V was clipped by 5 bases and J by 2 bases; unmatched bases: 11. Germline-derived CDR1 and CDR2 are LNHNV and YYDKDF (reference sequence). DNA of the CDR3: TGTGCCACCAGCTCCCGATCAGGGGGCCCTACCTACGAGCAGTACTTC. Its translation is CATSSRSGGPTYEQYF.

The V gene is TRBV30, the J gene TRBJ1-4; 7 nucleotides match TRBD1. Germline assignment: CDR1 GTSNPN and CDR2 SVGIG (reference sequence). J gave up 0 bases and V 3 bases, and 7 bases lay outside the gene matches. This CDR3 has 16 amino acids. The CDR3 reads CAWRQGNVATNEKLFF. The DNA for the CDR3 is TGTGCCTGGAGACAGGGGAATGTTGCAACTAATGAAAAACTGTTTTTT.

This chain connects TRBV30 to TRBJ2-7; possibly TRBD1 for D (5 bases). Germline V gene sequence: CDR1 GTSNPN, CDR2 SVGIG (reference sequence). With 3 bases removed from V and 3 bases from J, the gap between germline ends came to 6 bases. The CDR3 consists of 11 residues. The CDR3: CAWSRVYEQYF. The CDR3 DNA reads as TGTGCCTGGAGCAGGGTCTACGAGCAGTACTTC.

This chain joins TRBV6-5 and TRBJ2-3; the D gene is possibly TRBD1 (6 bases). V was cut by 6 bases and J by 0 bases, with 13 bases left in between. Per the germline V gene, CDR1 is MNHEY and CDR2 is SVGAGI. The CDR3 totals 15 residues. CDR3 sequence: CASSPGTLSTDTQYF. In DNA, the CDR3 is TGTGCCAGCAGCCCGGGGACACTCAGCACAGATACGCAGTATTTT.

The V gene is TRBV9, the J gene TRBJ2-7; TRBD2 agrees at 8 bases. CDR3 length equals 15 residues. Looked up from germline, CDR1 is SGDLS and CDR2 is YYNGEE. V gave up 2 bases and J gave up 3 bases; unmatched junction bases: 7. CDR3: CASSVGSGALYEQYF. CDR3 bases: TGTGCCAGCAGCGTGGGTAGCGGGGCCCTCTACGAGCAGTACTTC.

This clone was counted a single time. The chain carries TRBV19 and TRBJ1-1; D is unclear. This CDR3 comprises 14 residues. V lost 6 bases, J lost 4 bases, and 15 bases lay in between. Germline CDR1 LNHDA, CDR2 SQIVND (reference sequence). Here the CDR3 DNA reads TGTGCCAGTAGCCTTCGGGGTTTAAGCACTGAAGCTTTCTTT. It encodes CASSLRGLSTEAFF. Looking up the rest from reference TRBV19 and TRBJ1-1 gives the full variable domain: DGGITQSPKYLFRKEGQNVTLSCEQNLNHDAMYWYRQDPGQGLRLIYYSQIVNDFQKGDIAEGYSVSREKKESFPLTVTSAQKNPTAFYLCASSLRGLSTEAFFGQGTRLTVV.

This clone was seen only a few times. V usage is TRBV28 and J usage is TRBJ1-1; 11 nucleotides align to TRBD1. CDR3 length: 15 residues. Germline V gene data show CDR1 as MDHEN and CDR2 as SYDVKM. The V segment lost 7 bases and the J segment 1 base; nucleotides outside the gene matches: 5. The CDR3 nucleotides are TGTGCCAGCACTGGGACAGGGGGGGGGAACACTGAAGCTTTCTTT. Translation: CASTGTGGGNTEAFF.

The J gene is TRBJ2-3, the V gene TRBV7-9, with TRBD2 matching over 7 bases. Losses at the gene ends were 3 bases for V and 5 bases for J; bases not matched to a gene: 11. The CDR3 loop spans 16 amino acids. CDR1 SEHNR and CDR2 FQNEAQ come from the germline V gene (reference sequence). This chain's CDR3 is CASSFRPLAERDTQYF. CDR3 in DNA: TGTGCCAGCAGCTTTAGACCCCTAGCGGAACGAGATACGCAGTATTTT.